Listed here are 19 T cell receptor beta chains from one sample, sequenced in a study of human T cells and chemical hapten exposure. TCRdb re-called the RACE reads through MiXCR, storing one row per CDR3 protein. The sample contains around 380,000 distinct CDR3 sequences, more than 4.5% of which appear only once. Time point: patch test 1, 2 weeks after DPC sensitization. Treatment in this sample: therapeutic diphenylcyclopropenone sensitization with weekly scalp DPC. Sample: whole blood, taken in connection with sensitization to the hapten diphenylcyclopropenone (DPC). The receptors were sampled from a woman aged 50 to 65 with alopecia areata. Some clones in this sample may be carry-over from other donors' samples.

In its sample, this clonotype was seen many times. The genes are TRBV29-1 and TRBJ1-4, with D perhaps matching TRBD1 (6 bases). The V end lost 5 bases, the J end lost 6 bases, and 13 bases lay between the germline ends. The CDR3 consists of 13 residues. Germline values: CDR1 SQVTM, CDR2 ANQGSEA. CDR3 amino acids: CSVRQGRYEKLFF. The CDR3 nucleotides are TGCAGCGTTCGCCAGGGGCGGTATGAAAAACTGTTTTTT.

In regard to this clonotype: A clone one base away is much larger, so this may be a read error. CDR3 bases: TGCGCCAGCAGCCAATTAATGGTAGGGGAGATCACTGAAGCTTTCTTT. The encoded protein is CASSQLMVGEITEAFF. The V call is TRBV4-3, the J call TRBJ1-1; TRBD1 is a possible D gene (5 bases). Germline V gene lookup returns CDR1 LGHNA and CDR2 YSLEER. V lost 2 bases and J lost 4, with 17 bases in between. The CDR3 loop spans 16 amino acids.

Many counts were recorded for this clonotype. The CDR3 coding sequence is TGTGCCAGCAGTTTACTAGCGGGAGGACTTGGGCAGTACTTC. Its translation: CASSLLAGGLGQYF. J is TRBJ2-7 and V is TRBV12-3 or TRBV12-4; 11 nucleotides align to TRBD2. The CDR3 runs to 14 residues. The junction had 6 bases not matched to a gene; V was cut back by 2 bases and J by 9 bases.

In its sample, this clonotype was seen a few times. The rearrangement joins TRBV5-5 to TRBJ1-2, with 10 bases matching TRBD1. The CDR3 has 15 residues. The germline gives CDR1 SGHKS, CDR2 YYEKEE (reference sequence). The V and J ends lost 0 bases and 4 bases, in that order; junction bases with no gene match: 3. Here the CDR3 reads CASSLEGQGVYGYTF. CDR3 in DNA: TGTGCCAGCAGCTTGGAAGGACAGGGGGTCTATGGCTACACCTTC.

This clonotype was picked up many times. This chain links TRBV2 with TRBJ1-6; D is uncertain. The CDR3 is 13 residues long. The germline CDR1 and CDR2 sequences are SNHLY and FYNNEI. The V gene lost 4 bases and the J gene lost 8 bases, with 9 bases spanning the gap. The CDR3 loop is CASSASGDSPLHF. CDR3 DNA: TGTGCCAGCAGTGCATCTGGAGATTCACCCCTCCACTTT.

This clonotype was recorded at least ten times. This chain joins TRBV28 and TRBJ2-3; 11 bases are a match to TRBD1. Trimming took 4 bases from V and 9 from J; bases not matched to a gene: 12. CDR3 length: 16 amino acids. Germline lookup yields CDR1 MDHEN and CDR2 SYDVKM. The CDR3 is CASSWVPGQGDWTQYF. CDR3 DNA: TGTGCCAGCAGTTGGGTGCCGGGACAGGGGGACTGGACGCAGTATTTT.

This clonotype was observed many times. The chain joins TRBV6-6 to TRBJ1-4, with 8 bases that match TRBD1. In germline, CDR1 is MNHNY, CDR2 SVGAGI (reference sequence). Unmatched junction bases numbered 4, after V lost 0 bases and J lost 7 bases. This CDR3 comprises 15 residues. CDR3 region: CASSYSQGAGEKLFF. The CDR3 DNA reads TGTGCCAGCAGTTACTCCCAGGGGGCCGGTGAAAAACTGTTTTTT.

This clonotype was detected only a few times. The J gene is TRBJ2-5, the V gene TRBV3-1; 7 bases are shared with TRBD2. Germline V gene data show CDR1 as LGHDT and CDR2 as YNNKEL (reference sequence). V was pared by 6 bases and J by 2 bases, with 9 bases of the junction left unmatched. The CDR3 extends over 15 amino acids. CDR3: CASRRSGTMQETQYF. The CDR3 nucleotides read TGTGCCAGCAGACGCTCCGGGACTATGCAAGAGACCCAGTACTTC.

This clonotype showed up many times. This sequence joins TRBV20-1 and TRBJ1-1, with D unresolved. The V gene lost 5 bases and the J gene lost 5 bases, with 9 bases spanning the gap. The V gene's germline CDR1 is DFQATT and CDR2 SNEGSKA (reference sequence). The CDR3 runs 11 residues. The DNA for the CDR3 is TGCAGTGCTTTAGACGGGACTGAAGCTTTCTTT. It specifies CSALDGTEAFF.

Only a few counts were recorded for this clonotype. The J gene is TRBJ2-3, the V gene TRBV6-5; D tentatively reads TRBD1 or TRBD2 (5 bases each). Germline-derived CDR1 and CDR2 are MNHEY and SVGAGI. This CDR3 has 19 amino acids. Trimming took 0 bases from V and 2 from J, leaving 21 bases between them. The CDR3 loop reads CASSYSSGAGTEATDTQYF. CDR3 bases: TGTGCCAGCAGTTACTCGAGTGGTGCAGGGACCGAGGCCACAGATACGCAGTATTTT.

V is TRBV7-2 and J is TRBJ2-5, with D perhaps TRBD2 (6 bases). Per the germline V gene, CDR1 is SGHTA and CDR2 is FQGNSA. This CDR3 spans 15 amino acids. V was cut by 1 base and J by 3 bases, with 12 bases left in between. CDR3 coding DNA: TGTGCCAGCAGCTTAGATGGACGGGGGAAAGAGACCCAGTACTTC. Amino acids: CASSLDGRGKETQYF.

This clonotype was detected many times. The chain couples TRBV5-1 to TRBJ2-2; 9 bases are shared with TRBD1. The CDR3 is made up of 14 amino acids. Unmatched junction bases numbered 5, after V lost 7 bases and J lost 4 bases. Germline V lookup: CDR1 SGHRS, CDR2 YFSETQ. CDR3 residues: CASLGDRATGELFF. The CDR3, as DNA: TGCGCCAGCTTAGGGGACAGGGCCACCGGGGAGCTGTTTTTT.

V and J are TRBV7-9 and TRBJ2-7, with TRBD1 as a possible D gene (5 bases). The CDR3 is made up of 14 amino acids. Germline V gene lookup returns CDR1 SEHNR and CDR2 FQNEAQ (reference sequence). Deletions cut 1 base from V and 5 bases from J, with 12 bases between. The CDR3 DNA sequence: TGTGCCAGCAGCTTAGTCAGGGTCGATGACGAGCAGTACTTC. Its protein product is CASSLVRVDDEQYF.

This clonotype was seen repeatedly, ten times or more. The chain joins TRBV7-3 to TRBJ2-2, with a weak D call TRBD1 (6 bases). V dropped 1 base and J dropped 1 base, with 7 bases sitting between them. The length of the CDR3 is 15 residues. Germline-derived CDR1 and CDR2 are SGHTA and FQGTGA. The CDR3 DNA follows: TGTGCCAGCAGCTTAAAGACAGGGAACACCGGGGAGCTGTTTTTT. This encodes CASSLKTGNTGELFF.

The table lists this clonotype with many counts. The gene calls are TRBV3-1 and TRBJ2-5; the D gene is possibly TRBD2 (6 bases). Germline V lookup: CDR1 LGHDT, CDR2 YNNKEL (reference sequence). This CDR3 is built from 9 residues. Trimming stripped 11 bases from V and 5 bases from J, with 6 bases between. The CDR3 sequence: CAAGETQYF. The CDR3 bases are TGTGCCGCGGGGGAGACCCAGTACTTC.

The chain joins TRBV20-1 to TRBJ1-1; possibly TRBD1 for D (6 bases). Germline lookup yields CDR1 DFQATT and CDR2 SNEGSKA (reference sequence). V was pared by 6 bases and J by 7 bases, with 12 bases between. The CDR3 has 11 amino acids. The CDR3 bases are TGCAGTGCCCAGAGGGGGGGTGAAGCTTTCTTT. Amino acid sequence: CSAQRGGEAFF.

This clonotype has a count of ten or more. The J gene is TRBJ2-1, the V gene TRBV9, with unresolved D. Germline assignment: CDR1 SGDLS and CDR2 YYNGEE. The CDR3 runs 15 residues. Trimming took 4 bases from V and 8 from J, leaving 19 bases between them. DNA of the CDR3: TGTGCCAGCAGCCCTTACGAAAAGGCCCGGGATGAGCAGTTCTTC. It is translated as CASSPYEKARDEQFF.

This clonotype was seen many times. CDR3 DNA: TGTGCCTGGAGTCCCGTTGGGGATACGCAGTATTTT. Translation gives CAWSPVGDTQYF. The chain is built from TRBV30 and TRBJ2-3; no reliable D call. Germline values: CDR1 GTSNPN, CDR2 SVGIG (reference sequence). V lost 2 bases, J lost 6 bases, and 9 bases lay in between. The CDR3 has 12 residues.

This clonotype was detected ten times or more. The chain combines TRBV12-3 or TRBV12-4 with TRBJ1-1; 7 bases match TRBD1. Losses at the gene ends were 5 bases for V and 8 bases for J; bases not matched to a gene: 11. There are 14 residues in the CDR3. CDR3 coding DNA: TGTGCCAGCAGTACTCAGGGACAGAGCTCAGAAGCTTTCTTT. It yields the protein CASSTQGQSSEAFF.